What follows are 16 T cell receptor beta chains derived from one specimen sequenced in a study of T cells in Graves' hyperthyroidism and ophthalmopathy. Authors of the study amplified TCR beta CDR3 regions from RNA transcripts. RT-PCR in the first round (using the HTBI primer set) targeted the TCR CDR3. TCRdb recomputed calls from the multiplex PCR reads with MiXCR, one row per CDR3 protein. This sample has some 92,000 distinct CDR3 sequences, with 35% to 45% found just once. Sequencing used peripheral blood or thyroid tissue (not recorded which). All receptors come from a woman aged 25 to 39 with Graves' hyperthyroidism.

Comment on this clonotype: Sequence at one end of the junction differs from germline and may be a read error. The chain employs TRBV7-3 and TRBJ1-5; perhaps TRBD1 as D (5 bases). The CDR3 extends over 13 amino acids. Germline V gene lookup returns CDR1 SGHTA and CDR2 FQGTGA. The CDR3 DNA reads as TGTGCCAGCAGCTTGGATTGGGGCCAGCCCCGGCATTTT. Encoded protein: CASSLDWGQPRHF.

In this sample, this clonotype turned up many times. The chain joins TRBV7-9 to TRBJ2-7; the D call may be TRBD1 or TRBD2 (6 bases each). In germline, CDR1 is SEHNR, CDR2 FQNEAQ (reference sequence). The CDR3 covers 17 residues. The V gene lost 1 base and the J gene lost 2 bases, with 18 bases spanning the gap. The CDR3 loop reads CASSLVAGHSKPYEQYF. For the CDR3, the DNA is TGTGCCAGCAGCTTAGTGGCGGGACATTCCAAACCCTACGAGCAGTACTTC.

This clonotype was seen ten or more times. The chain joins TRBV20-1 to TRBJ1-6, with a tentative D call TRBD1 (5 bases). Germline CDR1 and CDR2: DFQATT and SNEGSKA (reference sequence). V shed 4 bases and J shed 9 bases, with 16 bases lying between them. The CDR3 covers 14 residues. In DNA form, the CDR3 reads TGCAGTGCTATGGGAGGGACTCGTAGTTCACCCCTCCACTTT. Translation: CSAMGGTRSSPLHF.

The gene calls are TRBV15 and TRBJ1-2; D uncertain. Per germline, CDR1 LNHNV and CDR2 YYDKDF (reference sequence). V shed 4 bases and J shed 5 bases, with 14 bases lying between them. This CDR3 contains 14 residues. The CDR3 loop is CATSTESVSYGYTF. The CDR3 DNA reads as TGTGCCACCAGCACCGAAAGTGTCAGTTATGGCTACACCTTC.

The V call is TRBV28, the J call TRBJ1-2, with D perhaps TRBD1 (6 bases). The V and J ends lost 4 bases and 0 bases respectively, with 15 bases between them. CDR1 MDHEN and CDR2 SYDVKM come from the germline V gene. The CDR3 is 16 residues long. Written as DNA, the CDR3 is TGTGCCAGCAGTTATACTACAGGGAGAGCTAACTATGGCTACACCTTC. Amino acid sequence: CASSYTTGRANYGYTF.

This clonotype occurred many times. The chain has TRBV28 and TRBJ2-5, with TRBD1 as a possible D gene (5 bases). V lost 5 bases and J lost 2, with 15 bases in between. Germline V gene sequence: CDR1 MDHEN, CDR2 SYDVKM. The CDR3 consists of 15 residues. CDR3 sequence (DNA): TGTGCCAGCAGTACCCGCCTGACAGTTCAAGAGACCCAGTACTTC. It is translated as CASSTRLTVQETQYF. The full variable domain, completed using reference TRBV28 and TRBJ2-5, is DVKVTQSSRYLVKRTGEKVFLECVQDMDHENMFWYRQDPGLGLRLIYFSYDVKMKEKGDIPEGYSVSREKKERFSLILESASTNQTSMYLCASSTRLTVQETQYFGPGTRLLVL.

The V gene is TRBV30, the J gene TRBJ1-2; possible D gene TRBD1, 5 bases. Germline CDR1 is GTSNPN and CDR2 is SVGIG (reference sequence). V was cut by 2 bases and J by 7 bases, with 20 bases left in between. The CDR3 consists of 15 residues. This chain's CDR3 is CAWSPPGQMASGYTF. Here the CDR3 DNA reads TGTGCCTGGAGTCCCCCAGGACAAATGGCATCTGGCTACACCTTC.

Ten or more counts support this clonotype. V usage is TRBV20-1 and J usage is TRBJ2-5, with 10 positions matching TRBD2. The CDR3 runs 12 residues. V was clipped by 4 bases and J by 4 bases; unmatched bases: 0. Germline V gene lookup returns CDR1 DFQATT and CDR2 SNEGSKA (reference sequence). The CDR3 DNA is TGCAGTGCTACTAGCGGGAGAGAGACCCAGTACTTC. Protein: CSATSGRETQYF.

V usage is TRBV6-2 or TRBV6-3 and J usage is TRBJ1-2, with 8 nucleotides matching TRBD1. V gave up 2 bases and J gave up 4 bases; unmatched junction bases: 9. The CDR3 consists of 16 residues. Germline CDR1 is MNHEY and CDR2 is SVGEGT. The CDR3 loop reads CASSYGGRDRLYGYTF. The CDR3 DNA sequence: TGTGCCAGCAGTTACGGCGGGAGGGACAGGCTCTATGGCTACACCTTC.

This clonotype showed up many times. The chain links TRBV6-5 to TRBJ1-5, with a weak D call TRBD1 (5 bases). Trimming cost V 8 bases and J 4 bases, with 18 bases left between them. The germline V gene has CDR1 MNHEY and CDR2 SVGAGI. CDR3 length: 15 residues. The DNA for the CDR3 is TGTGCCAGCGGAACTGGCCCGGGACCTAATCAGCCCCAGCATTTT. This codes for CASGTGPGPNQPQHF.

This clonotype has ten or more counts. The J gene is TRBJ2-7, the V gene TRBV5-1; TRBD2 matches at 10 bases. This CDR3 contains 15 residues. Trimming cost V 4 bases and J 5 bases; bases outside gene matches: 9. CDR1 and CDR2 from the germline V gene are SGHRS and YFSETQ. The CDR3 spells CASSPSGGGRDEQYF. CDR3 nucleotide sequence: TGCGCCAGCAGCCCCAGCGGGGGGGGGAGAGACGAGCAGTACTTC.

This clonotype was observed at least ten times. The CDR3 loop reads CASSPGGEAFF. CDR3 bases: TGCGCCAGCAGCCCCGGAGGTGAAGCTTTCTTT. The chain couples TRBV5-1 to TRBJ1-1; D uncertain. Germline V gene lookup returns CDR1 SGHRS and CDR2 YFSETQ. The V and J ends lost 4 bases and 7 bases respectively, with 8 bases between them. This CDR3 is built from 11 residues.

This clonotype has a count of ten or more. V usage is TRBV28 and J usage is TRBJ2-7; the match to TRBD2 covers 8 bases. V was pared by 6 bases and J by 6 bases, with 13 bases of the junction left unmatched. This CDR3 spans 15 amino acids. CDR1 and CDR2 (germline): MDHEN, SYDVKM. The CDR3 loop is CASSLIGLAWSEQYF. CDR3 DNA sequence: TGTGCCAGCAGCCTAATCGGACTAGCTTGGTCCGAGCAGTACTTC. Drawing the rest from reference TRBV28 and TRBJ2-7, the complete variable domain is DVKVTQSSRYLVKRTGEKVFLECVQDMDHENMFWYRQDPGLGLRLIYFSYDVKMKEKGDIPEGYSVSREKKERFSLILESASTNQTSMYLCASSLIGLAWSEQYFGPGTRLTVT.

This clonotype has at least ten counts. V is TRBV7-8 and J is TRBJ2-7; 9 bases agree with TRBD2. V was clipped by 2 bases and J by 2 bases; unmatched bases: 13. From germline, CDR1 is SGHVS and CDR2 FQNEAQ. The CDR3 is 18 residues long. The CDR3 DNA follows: TGTGCCAGCAGCTTAAAAGGACTAGCGCAAACGTTTCCCTACGAGCAGTACTTC. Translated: CASSLKGLAQTFPYEQYF.

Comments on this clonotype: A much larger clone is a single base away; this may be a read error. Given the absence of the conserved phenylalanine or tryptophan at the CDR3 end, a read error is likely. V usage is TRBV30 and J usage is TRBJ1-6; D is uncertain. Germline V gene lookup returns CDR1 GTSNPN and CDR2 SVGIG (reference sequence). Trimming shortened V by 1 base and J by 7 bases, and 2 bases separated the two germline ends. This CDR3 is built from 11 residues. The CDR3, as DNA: TGTGCCTGGAGTGGGAATTCACCCCTCCACCTT. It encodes CAWSGNSPLHL.

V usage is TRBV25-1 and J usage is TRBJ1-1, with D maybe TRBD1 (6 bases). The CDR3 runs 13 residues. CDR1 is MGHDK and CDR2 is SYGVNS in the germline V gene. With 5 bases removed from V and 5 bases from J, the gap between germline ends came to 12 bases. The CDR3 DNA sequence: TGTGCCAGCAGTCCCATAAGGGGGACTGAAGCTTTCTTT. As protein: CASSPIRGTEAFF.